The entry below gives a single T cell receptor beta chain sequence along with its context. Its antigen remains unknown. Assay execution proceeded at the deep level. Libraries were prepared by immunoSEQ multiplex PCR; TCRdb keeps only in-frame clonotypes and omits some of them. Of 600,000 to 800,000 clones in the sample, roughly 72% were seen once. Germline V lookup: CDR1 SEHNR, CDR2 FQNEAQ (reference sequence). Trimming took off 0 bases at V and 2 bases at J, with 11 bases between the two ends. The CDR3 is made up of 16 amino acids. The entry originates in a study of shared clonotypes between healthy human individuals. Study-wide background: A couple of women and a few men aged 18 to 49 made up the donors. Study-wide results and limits: Naive subsets generally had larger estimated richness than memory subsets.

The chain uses TRBV7-9 and TRBJ1-5; the D is unclear. This sequence was found in a young woman in good health. The sequenced sample was memory CD4+ T cells sorted from blood. Subset of the sample: CD45RA-negative fraction. CDR3 coding DNA: TGTGCCAGCAGCTTAGCTGAGCCTAGGGGCAATCAGCCCCAGCATTTT. Its protein is CASSLAEPRGNQPQHF.